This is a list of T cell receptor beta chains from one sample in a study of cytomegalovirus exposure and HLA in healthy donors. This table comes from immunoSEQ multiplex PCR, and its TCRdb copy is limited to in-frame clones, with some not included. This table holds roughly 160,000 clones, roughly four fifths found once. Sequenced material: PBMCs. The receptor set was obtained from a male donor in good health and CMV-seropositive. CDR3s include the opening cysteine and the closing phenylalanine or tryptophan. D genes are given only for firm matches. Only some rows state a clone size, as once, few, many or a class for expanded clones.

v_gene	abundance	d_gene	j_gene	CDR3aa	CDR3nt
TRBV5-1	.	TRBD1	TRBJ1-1	CASSASTGVMNTEAFF	TGCGCCAGCAGCGCTTCGACAGGGGTCATGAACACTGAAGCTTTCTTT
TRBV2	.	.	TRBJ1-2	CASSGRRAGYGYTF	TGTGCCAGCAGTGGGCGGAGGGCGGGGTATGGCTACACCTTC
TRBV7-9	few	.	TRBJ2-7	CASGPGQSSYEQYF	TGTGCCAGCGGCCCGGGACAAAGCTCCTACGAGCAGTACTTC
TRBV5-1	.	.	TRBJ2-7	CASSLDVRVNSYEQYF	TGCGCCAGCAGCTTGGATGTCCGGGTGAACTCCTACGAGCAGTACTTC
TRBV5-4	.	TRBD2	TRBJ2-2	CASRRTSGRFTGELFF	TGTGCCAGCAGGCGGACTAGCGGGAGGTTCACCGGGGAGCTGTTTTTT
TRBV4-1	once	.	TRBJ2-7	CASSQDTASLAGEQYF	TGCGCCAGCAGCCAAGATACGGCGTCCCTTGCGGGCGAGCAGTACTTC
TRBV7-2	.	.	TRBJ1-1	CASSLSGQNTEAFF	TGTGCCAGCAGCCTTTCCGGACAGAACACTGAAGCTTTCTTT
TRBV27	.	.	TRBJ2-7	CASRSRRSSGLYEQYF	TGTGCCAGCAGATCTAGAAGGTCAAGCGGGTTGTACGAGCAGTACTTC
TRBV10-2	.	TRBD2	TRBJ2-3	CASSGRGDTQYF	TGCGCCAGCAGCGGGAGGGGGGATACGCAGTATTTT
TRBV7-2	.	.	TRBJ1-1	CASKKGGGTVNTEAFF	TGTGCCAGCAAAAAAGGGGGGGGGACGGTGAACACTGAAGCTTTCTTT
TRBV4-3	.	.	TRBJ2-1	CASSQVDRSSYNEQFF	TGCGCCAGCAGCCAAGTGGACAGAAGCTCCTACAATGAGCAGTTCTTC
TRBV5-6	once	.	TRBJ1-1	CASSLVTGPNTEAFF	TGTGCCAGCAGCTTGGTTACAGGGCCAAACACTGAAGCTTTCTTT
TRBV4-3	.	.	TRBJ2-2	CASSQDGYTGELFF	TGCGCCAGCAGCCAAGACGGGTACACCGGGGAGCTGTTTTTT
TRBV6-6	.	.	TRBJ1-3	CASRETSGNTIYF	TGTGCCAGCAGGGAGACGTCTGGAAACACCATATATTTT
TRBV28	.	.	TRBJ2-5	CASRPNPGVQGETQYF	TGTGCCAGCAGGCCCAACCCAGGAGTGCAGGGGGAGACCCAGTACTTC
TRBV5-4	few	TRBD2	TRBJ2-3	CASSLWLAVSVSTDTQYF	TGTGCCAGCAGCTTATGGCTAGCGGTATCTGTGAGCACAGATACGCAGTATTTT
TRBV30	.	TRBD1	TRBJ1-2	CAGSGQGAFFGGYTF	TGTGCCGGATCGGGACAGGGAGCTTTCTTCGGTGGCTACACCTTC
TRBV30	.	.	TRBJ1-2	CAWERLTGRVDYGYTF	TGTGCCTGGGAACGCTTGACAGGACGAGTGGACTATGGCTACACCTTC
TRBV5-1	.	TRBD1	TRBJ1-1	CASTLQTQGANTEAFF	TGCGCCAGCACCCTCCAGACACAGGGGGCGAATACTGAAGCTTTCTTT
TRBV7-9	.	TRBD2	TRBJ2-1	CASSRSSGIYNEQFF	TGTGCCAGCAGCCGATCTAGCGGGATCTACAATGAGCAGTTCTTC
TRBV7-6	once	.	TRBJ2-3	CASSSEDIIGDTQYF	TGTGCCAGCTCTAGTGAGGACATTATCGGGGATACGCAGTATTTT
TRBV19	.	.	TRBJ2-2	CASTGILNTGELFF	TGTGCCAGTACCGGGATATTGAACACCGGGGAGCTGTTTTTT
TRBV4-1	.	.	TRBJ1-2	CASSQMGGIAERNGYTF	TGCGCCAGCAGCCAGATGGGGGGGATAGCTGAAAGAAATGGCTACACCTTC
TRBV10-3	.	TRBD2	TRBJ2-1	CAIRRGTSGRAQFF	TGTGCCATCAGGAGGGGGACTAGCGGGAGGGCGCAGTTCTTC
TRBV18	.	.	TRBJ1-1	CASSPPGMGGRNTEAFF	TGTGCCAGCTCACCACCGGGAATGGGGGGGAGAAACACTGAAGCTTTCTTT
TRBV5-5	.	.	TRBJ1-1	CASSLVGTGFTEAFF	TGTGCCAGCAGCCTGGTGGGTACAGGGTTCACTGAAGCTTTCTTT
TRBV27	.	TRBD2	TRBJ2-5	CASSWGSGGQETQYF	TGTGCCAGCAGTTGGGGTAGCGGGGGTCAAGAGACCCAGTACTTC
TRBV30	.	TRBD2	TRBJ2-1	CAWSVGGRSIDEQFF	TGTGCCTGGAGTGTGGGCGGGAGGTCCATCGATGAGCAGTTCTTC
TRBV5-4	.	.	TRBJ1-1	CASSLRRGNTEAFF	TGTGCCAGCAGCTTGAGACGGGGGAACACTGAAGCTTTCTTT
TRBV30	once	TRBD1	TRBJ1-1	CAWSRDRLSPEAFF	TGTGCCTGGAGTAGGGACAGGCTCTCCCCTGAAGCTTTCTTT
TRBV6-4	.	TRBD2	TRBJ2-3	CASSDSLGGGARTDTQYF	TGTGCCAGCAGTGACTCGTTGGGCGGGGGGGCCCGGACAGATACGCAGTATTTT
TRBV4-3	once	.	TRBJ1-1	CASSQGGGLVNTEAFF	TGCGCCAGCAGCCAAGGGGGGGGTTTAGTGAACACTGAAGCTTTCTTT
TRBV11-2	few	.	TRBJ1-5	CASSPGGGSQHF	TGTGCCAGCAGTCCCGGGGGTGGTTCCCAGCATTTT
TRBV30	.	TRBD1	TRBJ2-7	CAWSDRGFYEQYF	TGTGCCTGGAGTGACAGGGGGTTCTACGAGCAGTACTTC
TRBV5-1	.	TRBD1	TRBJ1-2	CASSSRGQGNYGYTF	TGCGCCAGCAGCTCGCGGGGACAGGGGAACTATGGCTACACCTTC
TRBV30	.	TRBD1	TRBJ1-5	CAWSPRDSPQHF	TGTGCCTGGAGCCCCAGGGACAGTCCCCAGCATTTT
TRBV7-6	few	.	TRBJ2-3	CASSFQPTTSTDTQYF	TGTGCCAGCAGCTTCCAACCAACGACTAGCACAGATACGCAGTATTTT
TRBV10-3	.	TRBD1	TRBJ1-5	CAISRTGRDQPQHF	TGTGCCATCAGCAGGACAGGGAGGGATCAGCCCCAGCATTTT
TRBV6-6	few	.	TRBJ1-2	CASTRDYGYTF	TGTGCCAGCACCCGTGACTATGGCTACACCTTC
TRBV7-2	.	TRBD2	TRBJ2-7	CASSFGGGSYEQYF	TGTGCCAGCAGCTTCGGGGGGGGCTCCTACGAGCAGTACTTC
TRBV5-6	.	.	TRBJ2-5	CASSFERVGETQYF	TGTGCCAGCAGCTTTGAGCGGGTGGGAGAGACCCAGTACTTC
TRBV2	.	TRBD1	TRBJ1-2	CASSENRGESNYGYTF	TGTGCCAGCAGTGAAAACAGGGGGGAGAGCAACTATGGCTACACCTTC